The rows below give T cell receptor beta chains drawn from one sample of a study of cytotoxic CD8 clonotypes in ibrutinib-treated CLL. Generated by immunoSEQ multiplex PCR, the TCRdb table keeps only in-frame clones and is missing some. Among 200,000 to 250,000 clones listed, under 80% were seen once. The sequencing used PBMCs, collected after 24 months of ibrutinib treatment. These receptors came from a human donor with chronic lymphocytic leukemia. The CDR3 runs from the conserved cysteine through the conserved F or W. A D gene is named only where the DNA matches it firmly. Expanded clones get a size class; other rows say once, few or many, or leave the size out.

d_gene: TRBD1
j_gene: TRBJ2-2
v_gene: TRBV7-3
abundance: -
CDR3aa: CASSHYRGQGDTGELFF
CDR3nt: TGTGCCAGCAGCCATTACAGGGGACAGGGGGACACCGGGGAGCTGTTTTTT

d_gene: TRBD2
j_gene: TRBJ2-7
v_gene: TRBV27
abundance: -
CDR3aa: CASSFRPGTSGRYEQYF
CDR3nt: TGTGCCAGCAGTTTTCGCCCCGGGACTAGCGGCAGGTACGAGCAGTACTTC

d_gene: TRBD2
j_gene: TRBJ2-1
v_gene: TRBV27
abundance: -
CDR3aa: CASSQSGSYNEQFF
CDR3nt: TGTGCCAGCAGCCAAAGCGGGAGCTACAATGAGCAGTTCTTC

d_gene: -
j_gene: TRBJ1-4
v_gene: TRBV2
abundance: -
CDR3aa: CATIPRDGATNEKLFF
CDR3nt: TGTGCCACTATCCCCAGGGATGGGGCAACTAATGAAAAACTGTTTTTT

d_gene: TRBD2
j_gene: TRBJ2-1
v_gene: TRBV7-9
abundance: -
CDR3aa: CASRDLAGGNHNEQFF
CDR3nt: TGTGCCAGCAGAGATCTAGCGGGAGGAAACCACAATGAGCAGTTCTTC

d_gene: -
j_gene: TRBJ2-7
v_gene: TRBV5-1
abundance: few
CDR3aa: CASSLGQNYEQYF
CDR3nt: TGCGCCAGCAGCTTGGGACAAAACTACGAGCAGTACTTC

d_gene: -
j_gene: TRBJ2-6
v_gene: TRBV30
abundance: many
CDR3aa: CAWSITGANVLTF
CDR3nt: TGTGCCTGGAGTATCACTGGGGCCAACGTCCTGACTTTC

d_gene: -
j_gene: TRBJ2-7
v_gene: TRBV7-2
abundance: -
CDR3aa: CASSLVSGQGEQYF
CDR3nt: TGTGCCAGCAGCTTAGTTTCGGGGCAGGGCGAGCAGTACTTC

d_gene: -
j_gene: TRBJ2-3
v_gene: TRBV6-1
abundance: few
CDR3aa: CASSEAAQGWADTQYF
CDR3nt: TGTGCCAGCAGTGAAGCGGCCCAGGGCTGGGCAGATACGCAGTATTTT

d_gene: TRBD2
j_gene: TRBJ2-5
v_gene: TRBV9
abundance: -
CDR3aa: CASSAGGAQETQYF
CDR3nt: TGTGCCAGCAGCGCGGGGGGAGCCCAAGAGACCCAGTACTTC

d_gene: -
j_gene: TRBJ1-5
v_gene: TRBV2
abundance: -
CDR3aa: CASRNQGSQPQHF
CDR3nt: TGTGCCAGCAGAAATCAGGGTAGTCAGCCCCAGCATTTT

d_gene: TRBD2
j_gene: TRBJ2-7
v_gene: TRBV18
abundance: -
CDR3aa: CASSPPSGRDYEQYF
CDR3nt: TGTGCCAGCTCACCACCTAGCGGGAGGGACTACGAGCAGTACTTC

d_gene: TRBD2
j_gene: TRBJ2-7
v_gene: TRBV14
abundance: -
CDR3aa: CASSQVAGGSYEQYF
CDR3nt: TGTGCCAGCAGCCAAGTAGCGGGAGGATCCTACGAGCAGTACTTC

d_gene: -
j_gene: TRBJ2-1
v_gene: TRBV7-2
abundance: once
CDR3aa: CASSSGHILKNEQFF
CDR3nt: TGTGCCAGCAGTTCGGGACACATACTAAAAAATGAGCAGTTCTTC

d_gene: TRBD1
j_gene: TRBJ1-2
v_gene: TRBV29-1
abundance: few
CDR3aa: CSAGQDYGYTF
CDR3nt: TGCAGCGCCGGACAGGACTATGGCTACACCTTC

d_gene: TRBD1
j_gene: TRBJ2-3
v_gene: TRBV9
abundance: -
CDR3aa: CASSEDQGAGDTQYF
CDR3nt: TGTGCCAGCAGCGAAGACCAGGGGGCGGGAGATACGCAGTATTTT

d_gene: -
j_gene: TRBJ2-7
v_gene: TRBV9
abundance: few
CDR3aa: CASTTGRSSYEQYF
CDR3nt: TGTGCCAGCACGACGGGGCGTAGCTCCTACGAGCAGTACTTC

d_gene: -
j_gene: TRBJ2-1
v_gene: TRBV7-9
abundance: -
CDR3aa: CASSATPTGNLGEQFF
CDR3nt: TGTGCCAGCAGCGCGACACCCACAGGGAATCTGGGCGAGCAGTTCTTC

d_gene: TRBD2
j_gene: TRBJ2-7
v_gene: TRBV9
abundance: -
CDR3aa: CASSGGLAGYEQYF
CDR3nt: TGTGCCAGCAGCGGGGGACTAGCTGGTTACGAGCAGTACTTC

d_gene: -
j_gene: TRBJ1-2
v_gene: TRBV28
abundance: few
CDR3aa: CASSSPQGGGYTF
CDR3nt: TGTGCCAGCAGTTCCCCACAGGGTGGGGGCTACACCTTC

d_gene: -
j_gene: TRBJ2-2
v_gene: TRBV29-1
abundance: once
CDR3aa: CSVDGGTYNTGELFF
CDR3nt: TGCAGCGTTGATGGAGGGACATATAACACCGGGGAGCTGTTTTTT

d_gene: -
j_gene: TRBJ2-1
v_gene: TRBV27
abundance: -
CDR3aa: CATLAVRGRDYEQFF
CDR3nt: TGTGCCACCTTGGCGGTACGGGGGCGCGACTATGAGCAGTTCTTC

d_gene: -
j_gene: TRBJ1-5
v_gene: TRBV7-2
abundance: -
CDR3aa: CASSLDNLGPQHF
CDR3nt: TGTGCCAGCAGCTTAGACAACCTCGGGCCCCAGCATTTT

d_gene: -
j_gene: TRBJ2-1
v_gene: TRBV18
abundance: once
CDR3aa: CASSPPGPDEQFF
CDR3nt: TGTGCCAGCTCACCTCCGGGACCGGATGAGCAGTTCTTC

d_gene: -
j_gene: TRBJ2-2
v_gene: TRBV19
abundance: -
CDR3aa: CASSPDGTANTGELFF
CDR3nt: TGTGCCAGTAGTCCCGACGGGACCGCGAACACCGGGGAGCTGTTTTTT

d_gene: TRBD1
j_gene: TRBJ2-7
v_gene: TRBV29-1
abundance: -
CDR3aa: CSAEDRDYEQYF
CDR3nt: TGCAGCGCCGAGGACAGGGACTACGAGCAGTACTTC

d_gene: -
j_gene: TRBJ2-2
v_gene: TRBV29-1
abundance: -
CDR3aa: CSVSSAGELFF
CDR3nt: TGCAGCGTAAGTTCGGCCGGGGAGCTGTTTTTT

d_gene: TRBD2
j_gene: TRBJ2-7
v_gene: TRBV4-1
abundance: -
CDR3aa: CASSQGETSGRAYEQYF
CDR3nt: TGCGCCAGCAGCCAAGGCGAGACTAGCGGGAGGGCCTACGAGCAGTACTTC

d_gene: -
j_gene: TRBJ2-3
v_gene: TRBV2
abundance: -
CDR3aa: CASSKDKGTDTQYF
CDR3nt: TGTGCCAGCAGTAAGGACAAGGGCACAGATACGCAGTATTTT

d_gene: -
j_gene: TRBJ2-6
v_gene: TRBV19
abundance: -
CDR3aa: CASNLGVGANVLTF
CDR3nt: TGTGCCAGTAATTTAGGGGTCGGGGCCAACGTCCTGACTTTC

d_gene: -
j_gene: TRBJ2-5
v_gene: TRBV28
abundance: -
CDR3aa: CASSFRTPETQYF
CDR3nt: TGTGCCAGCAGTTTTCGTACGCCAGAGACCCAGTACTTC

d_gene: -
j_gene: TRBJ2-4
v_gene: TRBV28
abundance: few
CDR3aa: CASSLEGRGLAKNIQYF
CDR3nt: TGTGCCAGCAGTTTAGAAGGACGAGGGCTAGCCAAAAACATTCAGTACTTC

d_gene: TRBD2
j_gene: TRBJ2-5
v_gene: TRBV19
abundance: once
CDR3aa: CASSIGLAGGPQETQYF
CDR3nt: TGTGCCAGTAGTATTGGCCTAGCGGGAGGGCCCCAGGAGACCCAGTACTTC

d_gene: -
j_gene: TRBJ2-2
v_gene: TRBV27
abundance: -
CDR3aa: CASSLFPPAANTGELFF
CDR3nt: TGTGCCAGCAGTTTATTTCCGCCAGCGGCGAACACCGGGGAGCTGTTTTTT

d_gene: -
j_gene: TRBJ2-7
v_gene: TRBV29-1
abundance: few
CDR3aa: CSVEVTNFSYEQYF
CDR3nt: TGCAGCGTTGAGGTCACAAATTTCTCCTACGAGCAGTACTTC

d_gene: -
j_gene: TRBJ2-1
v_gene: TRBV9
abundance: -
CDR3aa: CASSVAGYEQFF
CDR3nt: TGTGCCAGCAGCGTAGCGGGTTATGAGCAGTTCTTC

d_gene: -
j_gene: TRBJ2-5
v_gene: TRBV2
abundance: once
CDR3aa: CASMLATETQYF
CDR3nt: TGTGCCAGCATGCTAGCGACGGAGACCCAGTACTTC

d_gene: -
j_gene: TRBJ1-2
v_gene: TRBV30
abundance: -
CDR3aa: CAWSVRAARGTHGYTF
CDR3nt: TGTGCCTGGAGTGTAAGGGCAGCCCGGGGGACCCATGGCTACACCTTC

d_gene: TRBD2
j_gene: TRBJ2-7
v_gene: TRBV27
abundance: -
CDR3aa: CASSLSASGGPYEQYF
CDR3nt: TGTGCCAGCAGTTTATCGGCTAGCGGGGGCCCCTACGAGCAGTACTTC

d_gene: -
j_gene: TRBJ2-7
v_gene: TRBV27
abundance: -
CDR3aa: CASSFGVGQTKSSYEQYF
CDR3nt: TGTGCCAGCAGTTTCGGGGTTGGGCAGACCAAGAGCTCCTACGAGCAGTACTTC

d_gene: TRBD1
j_gene: TRBJ1-2
v_gene: TRBV9
abundance: -
CDR3aa: CASSPRDRGNYGYTF
CDR3nt: TGTGCCAGCAGCCCACGGGACAGGGGGAACTATGGCTACACCTTC

d_gene: TRBD1
j_gene: TRBJ1-2
v_gene: TRBV7-2
abundance: -
CDR3aa: CASSFSGTQGAGGYTF
CDR3nt: TGTGCCAGCAGCTTTTCCGGGACACAGGGGGCGGGTGGCTACACCTTC

d_gene: -
j_gene: TRBJ2-5
v_gene: TRBV25-1
abundance: few
CDR3aa: CASSEHRGKETQYF
CDR3nt: TGTGCCAGCAGTGAACATAGGGGGAAAGAGACCCAGTACTTC